This T cell receptor (beta chain) was sequenced in a study of cytomegalovirus exposure and HLA in healthy donors. Study-wide results and limits: According to a subsequent analysis, TCR clusters from the first cohort were inclined to appear together in the 120 or so validation repertoires.

This clone showed up just once. Its antigen is unidentified. Germline lookup yields CDR1 SGDLS and CDR2 YYNGEE. This CDR3 contains 18 residues. V was clipped by 0 bases and J by 0 bases, with 16 bases between them. Here immunoSEQ multiplex PCR was the method, and the copy in TCRdb shows in-frame clones only, minus some. The profile shows about 160,000 clones, approximately 86% of them singletons. This sequence originates from a woman between 18 and 29 years old in good health and CMV-seronegative. The chain couples TRBV9 to TRBJ2-1, with D tentatively TRBD2 (6 bases). Sequencing used PBMCs. The CDR3 coding sequence is TGTGCCAGCAGCGTAGTATCCGGGAGTTTCTCCTCCTACAATGAGCAGTTCTTC. Amino acid sequence: CASSVVSGSFSSYNEQFF.